The 32 T cell receptor beta chains listed next were all sequenced from one sample in a study of cytomegalovirus exposure and HLA in healthy donors. Use of 60 Vbeta and 13 Jbeta primers characterized the PCR. Sequencing used immunoSEQ multiplex PCR; TCRdb keeps in-frame clones, though not all of them. The sample lists 110,000 to 150,000 clones, more than 7.5% seen once, with 1.8% in the top ten. Sequencing was carried out using PBMCs. The source is a middle-aged man in good health and CMV-seronegative.

On this clone itself: The junction differs from germline at one of its ends, possibly a read error. The rearrangement joins TRBV10-1 to TRBJ1-1; no reliable D call. The CDR3 is 14 amino acids. Germline CDR1 is WNHNN and CDR2 is SYGVQD (reference sequence). The DNA for the CDR3 is TGTGCCAGCAGTGAATCCGGGGTTATTTCTGAAACTTTCTTT. Its protein is CASSESGVISETFF.

This clone was seen a few times. The chain recombines TRBV4-1 with TRBJ1-4, with D uncertain. Germline-derived CDR1 and CDR2 are MGHRA and YSYEKL. V shed 6 bases and J shed 0 bases, with 11 bases lying between them. The CDR3 extends over 15 amino acids. This CDR3 is CASRGGTATNEKLFF. The CDR3 DNA reads TGCGCCAGCAGAGGCGGTACCGCAACTAATGAAAAACTGTTTTTT.

The chain recombines TRBV5-1 with TRBJ2-3, with 10 bases fitting TRBD2. Germline-derived CDR1 and CDR2 are SGHRS and YFSETQ. V lost 7 bases and J lost 4; bases outside the gene matches: 9. The CDR3 is 15 amino acids. The CDR3 loop reads CASLPSGTSADTQYF. CDR3 coding DNA: TGCGCCAGCTTGCCCTCCGGGACTAGCGCAGATACGCAGTATTTT.

V and J are TRBV30 and TRBJ2-3, with D unresolved. This CDR3 contains 13 residues. Trimming cost V 0 bases and J 0 bases, with 4 bases left between them. Germline V gene sequence: CDR1 GTSNPN, CDR2 SVGIG (reference sequence). CDR3 in DNA: TGTGCCTGGAGTGTAACAAGCACAGATACGCAGTATTTT. Amino acid sequence: CAWSVTSTDTQYF.

This clone has just a few counts. CDR3 in DNA: TGTGCCAGCAGCTTGTCTCGGGGGGTCCTTGACGAGCAGTACTTC. Encoded protein: CASSLSRGVLDEQYF. The chain joins TRBV5-6 to TRBJ2-7; TRBD2 matches at 7 bases. Losses at the gene ends were 1 base for V and 5 bases for J; bases not matched to a gene: 9. Germline V gene lookup returns CDR1 SGHDT and CDR2 YYEEEE. CDR3 length: 15 residues.

The V gene is TRBV18, the J gene TRBJ2-1; a weak D match, TRBD2 (7 bases). The CDR3 extends over 17 amino acids. Trimming left V 4 bases short and J 5 bases short, with 21 bases between. The V gene's germline CDR1 is KGHSH and CDR2 LQKENI. The CDR3 bases are TGTGCCAGCTCACGGAGTAGGGGGGGGGCTTCAAACAATGAGCAGTTCTTC. This codes for CASSRSRGGASNNEQFF.

The CDR3: CASSREAAGLTYEQYF. Written as DNA, the CDR3 is TGTGCCAGCAGCCGCGAAGCGGCGGGTTTGACCTACGAGCAGTACTTC. The rearrangement links TRBV9 to TRBJ2-7, with a tentative D call TRBD2 (5 bases). Germline V gene sequence: CDR1 SGDLS, CDR2 YYNGEE. The CDR3 spans 16 residues. Trimming shortened V by 4 bases and J by 2 bases, and 19 bases separated the two germline ends.

This clone has more than one count but fewer than ten. The genes are TRBV4-1 and TRBJ2-1; D not certain. This CDR3 comprises 11 residues. CDR1 and CDR2 from the germline V gene are MGHRA and YSYEKL. Trimming stripped 6 bases from V and 10 bases from J, with 10 bases between. Here the CDR3 reads CASSFLSEQFF. CDR3 DNA sequence: TGCGCCAGCAGTTTCCTATCCGAGCAGTTCTTC.

The V call is TRBV10-3, the J call TRBJ1-2; D is undetermined. This CDR3 region has 15 residues. With 9 bases removed from V and 4 bases from J, the gap between germline ends came to 21 bases. Per germline, CDR1 ENHRY and CDR2 SYGVKD. CDR3 amino acids: CAISETSNSPYGYTF. The DNA for the CDR3 is TGTGCCATTTCCGAGACCTCGAACAGCCCCTATGGCTACACCTTC.

The V gene is TRBV19, the J gene TRBJ2-1; possibly TRBD2 for D (5 bases). Germline CDR1 and CDR2: LNHDA and SQIVND (reference sequence). The CDR3 contains 14 residues. Trimming shortened V by 6 bases and J by 6 bases, and 15 bases separated the two germline ends. This chain's CDR3 is CASSPVAGINEQFF. The CDR3 bases are TGTGCCAGTAGCCCCGTGGCGGGCATCAATGAGCAGTTCTTC. The variable domain in full, with the rest retrieved from reference TRBV19 and TRBJ2-1, is DGGITQSPKYLFRKEGQNVTLSCEQNLNHDAMYWYRQDPGQGLRLIYYSQIVNDFQKGDIAEGYSVSREKKESFPLTVTSAQKNPTAFYLCASSPVAGINEQFFGPGTRLTVL.

This chain uses TRBV18 with TRBJ2-2, with 8 nucleotides matching TRBD1. The V gene end was trimmed by 4 bases and the J gene end by 5 bases; junction bases not matched to a gene: 6. The CDR3 sequence is 15 residues long. Germline V gene data show CDR1 as KGHSH and CDR2 as LQKENI. The CDR3 reads CASSLRTGLTGELFF. The CDR3 DNA reads as TGTGCCAGCTCACTTCGGACAGGGTTGACCGGGGAGCTGTTTTTT.

The V and J genes are TRBV29-1 and TRBJ2-7, with a tentative D call TRBD1 (6 bases). Trimming took 4 bases from V and 0 from J, leaving 10 bases between them. Germline V gives CDR1 SQVTM, CDR2 ANQGSEA. This CDR3 region has 13 residues. The CDR3 loop is CSVGPDSSYEQYF. DNA for the CDR3: TGCAGCGTTGGGCCGGACAGCTCCTACGAGCAGTACTTC.

The genes are TRBV18 and TRBJ1-1, with D tentatively TRBD1 (6 bases). Germline V lookup: CDR1 KGHSH, CDR2 LQKENI. The CDR3 is made up of 14 amino acids. Trimming removed 3 bases at V and 0 bases at J, with 8 bases between. CDR3 coding DNA: TGTGCCAGCTCACCGGACAGATTGAACACTGAAGCTTTCTTT. It is translated as CASSPDRLNTEAFF.

This chain links TRBV19 with TRBJ1-1; 10 nucleotides line up with TRBD1. Germline V gives CDR1 LNHDA, CDR2 SQIVND (reference sequence). The CDR3 is 14 amino acids. After removal of 5 bases from V and 3 bases from J, the junction contained 3 bases not matched to a gene. The CDR3 loop is CASSLGQGYTEAFF. The CDR3 region has the DNA TGTGCCAGTAGTCTGGGACAGGGGTACACTGAAGCTTTCTTT.

This clone was detected a few times. This chain uses TRBV30 with TRBJ2-7, with 7 bases fitting TRBD2. Germline-derived CDR1 and CDR2 are GTSNPN and SVGIG (reference sequence). CDR3 length: 15 residues. Trimming took 2 bases from V and 0 from J; bases not matched to a gene: 7. The CDR3 sequence is CAWSKRDLRSYEQYF. The DNA of the CDR3 is TGTGCCTGGAGTAAGCGGGACCTACGCTCCTACGAGCAGTACTTC.

The chain employs TRBV19 and TRBJ2-5; 7 bases map to TRBD1. In germline, CDR1 is LNHDA, CDR2 SQIVND (reference sequence). This CDR3 is 16 amino acids long. Trimming removed 5 bases from V and 0 bases from J; junction bases left unmatched: 9. Here the CDR3 DNA reads TGTGCCAGTAGTCCCTCGACAGGGAGCTACCAAGAGACCCAGTACTTC. Translated: CASSPSTGSYQETQYF. Supplemented by reference TRBV19 and TRBJ2-5, the full variable domain reads DGGITQSPKYLFRKEGQNVTLSCEQNLNHDAMYWYRQDPGQGLRLIYYSQIVNDFQKGDIAEGYSVSREKKESFPLTVTSAQKNPTAFYLCASSPSTGSYQETQYFGPGTRLLVL.

There are a few counts of this clone. CDR3 DNA: TGTGCCAGTATCCATGAGGGGGGGACTAGCGGAAACAATGAGCAGTTCTTC. Protein sequence: CASIHEGGTSGNNEQFF. The genes are TRBV19 and TRBJ2-1; 11 positions agree with TRBD2. Germline loops: CDR1 LNHDA, CDR2 SQIVND (reference sequence). V dropped 7 bases and J dropped 5; count of bases not matched to a gene: 13. The CDR3 spans 17 residues.

The chain uses TRBV30 and TRBJ2-5, with 10 nucleotides matching TRBD1. Near its end, the DNA agrees better with TRBJ2-7, so the J call may be wrong. CDR1 GTSNPN and CDR2 SVGIG come from the germline V gene (reference sequence). The CDR3 loop spans 16 amino acids. DNA for the CDR3: TGTGCCTGGAGGAAGGACAGGGGGAATTTTGGCTACGAGCAGTACTTC. Amino acid sequence: CAWRKDRGNFGYEQYF.

The chain links TRBV5-8 to TRBJ2-1; D remains unclear. Germline V gives CDR1 SGHTS, CDR2 YDEGEE. V lost 5 bases and J 1 base, leaving 13 bases between the germline ends. The CDR3 length is 15 residues. The CDR3 region is CASRVGFGSYNEQFF. CDR3 sequence (DNA): TGTGCCAGCAGAGTTGGTTTCGGGTCCTACAATGAGCAGTTCTTC.

V gene TRBV9 combines with J gene TRBJ2-5; 7 bases fit TRBD1. The V gene's germline CDR1 is SGDLS and CDR2 YYNGEE. The CDR3 covers 17 residues. V shed 0 bases, J shed 2 bases, and the junction held 10 bases outside the gene matches. The CDR3 sequence is CASSVGGVWDRQETQYF. CDR3 bases: TGTGCCAGCAGCGTAGGAGGTGTTTGGGACAGACAAGAGACCCAGTACTTC.

This clone turned up a few times. CDR3 amino acids: CASSYTGTVAYEQYF. In DNA, the CDR3 is TGTGCCAGCAGCTACACCGGGACAGTGGCCTACGAGCAGTACTTC. This sequence joins TRBV7-2 and TRBJ2-7, with 7 bases aligning to TRBD1. CDR3 size: 15 residues. CDR1 and CDR2 from the germline V gene are SGHTA and FQGNSA. V dropped 4 bases and J dropped 2; count of bases not matched to a gene: 8.

This clone appeared a few times. This chain links TRBV2 with TRBJ2-3; 8 bases are a match to TRBD2. Germline V CDR1 and CDR2: SNHLY, FYNNEI. The CDR3 spans 14 residues. Germline trimming cut 6 bases from V and 2 bases from J; bases unmatched to any gene: 4. The chain's CDR3 is CASRETSATDTQYF. CDR3 bases: TGTGCCAGCAGGGAGACTAGCGCCACAGATACGCAGTATTTT.

The CDR3 sequence: CASSIFPTGVGTNEKLFF. In nucleotides, the CDR3 is TGTGCCAGTAGTATATTTCCGACAGGGGTGGGAACTAATGAAAAACTGTTTTTT. The V gene is TRBV19, the J gene TRBJ1-4; TRBD1 matches 8 bases. V dropped 2 bases and J dropped 1; count of bases not matched to a gene: 9. Germline lookup yields CDR1 LNHDA and CDR2 SQIVND (reference sequence). This CDR3 contains 18 residues.

This clone has just a few counts. The chain combines TRBV5-1 with TRBJ1-2; 7 nucleotides line up with TRBD1. Germline V gene lookup returns CDR1 SGHRS and CDR2 YFSETQ. This CDR3 contains 18 residues. The trim removed 7 bases at V and 6 bases at J, leaving 24 bases unmatched. The CDR3 loop is CASGGFGTVPSEGHGYTF. In nucleotides, the CDR3 is TGCGCCAGCGGCGGATTTGGGACAGTGCCTTCGGAAGGACATGGCTACACCTTC.

This clone was seen a few times. The chain employs TRBV6-1 and TRBJ2-5, with D uncertain. From germline, CDR1 is MNHNS and CDR2 SASEGT. The CDR3 is 14 residues long. Trimming stripped 8 bases from V and 3 bases from J, with 16 bases between. The CDR3 sequence is CASRPPRLKETQYF. CDR3 in DNA: TGTGCCAGCCGCCCTCCCCGGTTGAAAGAGACCCAGTACTTC.

Only a few counts were recorded for this clone. This chain connects TRBV18 to TRBJ1-1; 9 positions agree with TRBD1. In germline, CDR1 is KGHSH, CDR2 LQKENI. Trimming cost V 3 bases and J 4 bases; bases outside gene matches: 6. CDR3 length: 15 amino acids. As DNA, the CDR3 is TGTGCCAGCTCACCTAGGACAGGGGATAGCACTGAAGCTTTCTTT. This encodes CASSPRTGDSTEAFF.

The V gene is TRBV30, the J gene TRBJ1-5; D gene unclear. This CDR3 has 14 amino acids. The V gene lost 3 bases and the J gene lost 0 bases, with 9 bases spanning the gap. Germline V lookup: CDR1 GTSNPN, CDR2 SVGIG (reference sequence). For the CDR3, the DNA is TGTGCCTGGAGCCATACTGTTAGCAATCAGCCCCAGCATTTT. It codes for CAWSHTVSNQPQHF.

This chain uses TRBV29-1 with TRBJ2-1, with 8 bases aligning to TRBD1. The germline CDR1 and CDR2 sequences are SQVTM and ANQGSEA. Trimming cost V 8 bases and J 0 bases; bases outside gene matches: 12. The CDR3 has 16 residues. The CDR3 DNA follows: TGCAGCATTCTGGACAGGGCCCCGAGCTCCTACAATGAGCAGTTCTTC. Its translation is CSILDRAPSSYNEQFF.

There are a few counts of this clone. The chain has TRBV5-1 and TRBJ2-2; 15 nucleotides match TRBD2. The V gene's germline CDR1 is SGHRS and CDR2 YFSETQ. The CDR3 spans 18 residues. Trimming cost V 4 bases and J 4 bases; bases outside gene matches: 8. CDR3 nucleotides: TGCGCCAGCAGCAACGGACTAGCGGGGGGGCCGGGCACCGGGGAGCTGTTTTTT. Its protein product is CASSNGLAGGPGTGELFF.

This clone was detected only a few times. The V and J genes are TRBV25-1 and TRBJ2-7; 8 bases are a match to TRBD1. From germline, CDR1 is MGHDK and CDR2 SYGVNS. V gave up 7 bases and J gave up 4 bases; unmatched junction bases: 9. CDR3 length: 14 residues. The CDR3 sequence is CASTVSGGRYEQYF. DNA of the CDR3: TGTGCCAGCACCGTTTCAGGGGGCCGATACGAGCAGTACTTC.

There are a few counts of this clone. A much larger clone differs by one base, so this may be a read error. The chain has TRBV29-1 and TRBJ2-7; 8 bases line up with TRBD1. CDR1 and CDR2 (germline): SQVTM, ANQGSEA. The CDR3 extends over 11 amino acids. V trimming: 7 bases; J trimming: 7 bases; junction bases outside the gene matches: 6. The CDR3: CSDGQGGEQYF. In DNA form, the CDR3 reads TGCAGCGACGGACAGGGTGGAGAGCAGTACTTC.

The CDR3 sequence is CASSRQGNTEAFF. The CDR3, as DNA: TGTGCCAGCAGCCGACAGGGGAACACTGAAGCTTTCTTT. This sequence joins TRBV7-9 and TRBJ1-1; 7 bases line up with TRBD1. The V gene's germline CDR1 is SEHNR and CDR2 FQNEAQ (reference sequence). V lost 5 bases to trimming and J lost 1 base; unmatched junction nucleotides: 1. The CDR3 contains 13 residues.